This T cell receptor beta chain comes out of a study of lymphopenia after photon versus proton radiotherapy. Broader study findings: Relative stability marked proton patients; photon patients lost diversity and naive cells. Better survival with proton therapy was suggested as possible, not demonstrated. Post-nadir TCR diversity decline inversely tracked overall survival among those who died.

Profiled with immunoSEQ multiplex PCR; TCRdb holds only in-frame clones, not every one. The sample holds around 30,000 clones, nearly 90% seen once. A word on this clone: Its antigen is unidentified.

V was pared by 4 bases and J by 0 bases, with 7 bases between. The CDR3 extends over 13 amino acids. Per the germline V gene, CDR1 is LGHNA and CDR2 is YNFKEQ. This receptor was obtained from a woman between 65 and 79 years old with pancreatic cancer. Some clones in this sample may be carry-over from other donors' samples. The J gene is TRBJ2-7, the V gene TRBV4-2; D remains unclear. The sequences come from peripheral blood, collected from a patient treated with proton-based radiotherapy. CDR3 nucleotide sequence: TGTGCCAGCAGCCCTAGAGGCTCCTACGAGCAGTACTTC. It codes for CASSPRGSYEQYF.